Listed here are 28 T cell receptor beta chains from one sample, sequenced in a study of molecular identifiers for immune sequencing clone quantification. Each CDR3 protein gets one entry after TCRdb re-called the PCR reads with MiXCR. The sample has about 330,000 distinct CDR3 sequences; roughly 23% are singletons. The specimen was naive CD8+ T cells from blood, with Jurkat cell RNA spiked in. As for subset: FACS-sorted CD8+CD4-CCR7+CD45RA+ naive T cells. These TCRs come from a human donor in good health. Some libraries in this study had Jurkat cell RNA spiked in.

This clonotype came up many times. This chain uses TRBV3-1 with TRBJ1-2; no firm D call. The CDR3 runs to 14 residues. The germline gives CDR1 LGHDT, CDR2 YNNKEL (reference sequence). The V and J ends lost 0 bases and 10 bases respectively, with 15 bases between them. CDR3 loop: CASSQDTGRPPYTF. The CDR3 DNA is TGTGCCAGCAGCCAAGATACTGGACGGCCTCCCTACACCTTC.

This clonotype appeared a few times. The CDR3 DNA follows: TGCAGTGCTAGAGGAGGGTTGGAGGGACCTGGAAACACCATATATTTT. Amino acid sequence: CSARGGLEGPGNTIYF. V is TRBV20-1 and J is TRBJ1-3; D is possibly TRBD1 (5 bases). The CDR3 length is 16 residues. Germline lookup yields CDR1 DFQATT and CDR2 SNEGSKA (reference sequence). Trimming removed 1 base at V and 2 bases at J, with 15 bases between.

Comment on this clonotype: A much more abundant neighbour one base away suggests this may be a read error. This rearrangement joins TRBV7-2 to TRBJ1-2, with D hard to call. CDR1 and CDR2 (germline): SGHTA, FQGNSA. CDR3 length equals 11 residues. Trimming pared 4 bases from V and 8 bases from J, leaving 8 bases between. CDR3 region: CASSSMQGYTF. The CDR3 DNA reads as TGTGCCAGCAGCTCCATGCAAGGCTACACCTTC.

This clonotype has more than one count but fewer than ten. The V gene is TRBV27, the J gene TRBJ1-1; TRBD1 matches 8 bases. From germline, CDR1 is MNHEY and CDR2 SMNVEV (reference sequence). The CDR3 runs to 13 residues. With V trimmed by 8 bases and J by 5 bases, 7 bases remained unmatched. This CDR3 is CASGTGVQTEAFF. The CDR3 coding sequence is TGTGCCAGCGGGACAGGTGTGCAAACTGAAGCTTTCTTT.

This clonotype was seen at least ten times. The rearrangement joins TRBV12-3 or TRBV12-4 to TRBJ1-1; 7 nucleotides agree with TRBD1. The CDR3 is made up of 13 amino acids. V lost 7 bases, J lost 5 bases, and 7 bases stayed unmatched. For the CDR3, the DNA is TGTGCCAGCACCCCAAGGGGGCTGACTGAAGCTTTCTTT. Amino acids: CASTPRGLTEAFF.

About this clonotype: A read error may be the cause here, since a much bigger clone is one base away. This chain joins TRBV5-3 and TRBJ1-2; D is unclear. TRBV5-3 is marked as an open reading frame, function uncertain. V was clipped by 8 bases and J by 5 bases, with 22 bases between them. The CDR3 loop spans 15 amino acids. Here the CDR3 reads CASRLVVQVEYGYTF. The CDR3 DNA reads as TGTGCCAGCAGGTTGGTAGTTCAGGTGGAGTATGGCTACACCTTC.

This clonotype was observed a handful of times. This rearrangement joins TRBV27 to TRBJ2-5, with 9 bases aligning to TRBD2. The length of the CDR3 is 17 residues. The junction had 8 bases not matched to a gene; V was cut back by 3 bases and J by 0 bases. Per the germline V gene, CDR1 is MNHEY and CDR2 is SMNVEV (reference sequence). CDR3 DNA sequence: TGTGCCAGCAGTTTGATAGCGGGAGCCATGAACCAAGAGACCCAGTACTTC. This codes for CASSLIAGAMNQETQYF.

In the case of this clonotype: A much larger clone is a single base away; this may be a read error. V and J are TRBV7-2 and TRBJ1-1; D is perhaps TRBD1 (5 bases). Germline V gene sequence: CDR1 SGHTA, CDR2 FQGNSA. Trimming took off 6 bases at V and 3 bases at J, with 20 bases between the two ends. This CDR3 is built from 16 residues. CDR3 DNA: TGTGCCAGCAGGCCAAGACAGCGACCTGAAGACACTGAAGCTTTCTTT. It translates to CASRPRQRPEDTEAFF.

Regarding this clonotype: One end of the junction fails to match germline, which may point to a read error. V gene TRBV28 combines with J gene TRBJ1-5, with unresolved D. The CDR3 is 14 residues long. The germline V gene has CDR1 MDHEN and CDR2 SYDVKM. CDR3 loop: CASSFRQINRPQHF. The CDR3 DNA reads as TGTGCCAGCAGTTTTCGTCAGATCAATCGGCCCCAGCATTTT. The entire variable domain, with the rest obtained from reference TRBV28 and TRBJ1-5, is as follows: DVKVTQSSRYLVKRTGEKVFLECVQDMDHENMFWYRQDPGLGLRLIYFSYDVKMKEKGDIPEGYSVSREKKERFSLILESASTNQTSMYLCASSFRQINRPQHFGDGTRLSIL.

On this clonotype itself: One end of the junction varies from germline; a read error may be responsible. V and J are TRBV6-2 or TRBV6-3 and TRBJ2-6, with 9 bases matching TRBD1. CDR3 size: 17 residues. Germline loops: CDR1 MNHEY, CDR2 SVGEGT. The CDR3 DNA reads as TGTGCCAGCAGAAGCACAGGGGGCGAGTCTGGGGCCAGCGTCCTGACTTTC. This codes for CASRSTGGESGASVLTF.

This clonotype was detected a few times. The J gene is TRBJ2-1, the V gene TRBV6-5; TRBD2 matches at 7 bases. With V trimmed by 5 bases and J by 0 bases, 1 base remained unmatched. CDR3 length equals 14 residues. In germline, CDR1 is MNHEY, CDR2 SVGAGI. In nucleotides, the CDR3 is TGTGCCAGCAGTGAGCGGGACTCCTACAATGAGCAGTTCTTC. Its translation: CASSERDSYNEQFF.

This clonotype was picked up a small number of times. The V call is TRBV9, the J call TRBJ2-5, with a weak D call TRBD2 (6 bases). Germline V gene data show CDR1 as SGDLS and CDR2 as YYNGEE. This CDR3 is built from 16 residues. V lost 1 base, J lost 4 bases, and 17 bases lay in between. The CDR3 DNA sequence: TGTGCCAGCAGCGTATTGTCCGGGAGTCTTGGAGAGACCCAGTACTTC. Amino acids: CASSVLSGSLGETQYF.

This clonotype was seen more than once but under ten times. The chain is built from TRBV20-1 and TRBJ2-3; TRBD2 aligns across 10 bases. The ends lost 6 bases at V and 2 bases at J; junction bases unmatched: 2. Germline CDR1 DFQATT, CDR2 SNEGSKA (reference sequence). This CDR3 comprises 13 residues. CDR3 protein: CSATSGTTDTQYF. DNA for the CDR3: TGCAGTGCCACTAGCGGGACCACAGATACGCAGTATTTT.

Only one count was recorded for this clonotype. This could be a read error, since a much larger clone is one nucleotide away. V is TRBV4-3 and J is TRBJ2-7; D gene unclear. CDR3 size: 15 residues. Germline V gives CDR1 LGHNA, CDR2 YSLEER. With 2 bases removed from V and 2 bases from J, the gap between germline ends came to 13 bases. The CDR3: CASSQNRKATYEQYF. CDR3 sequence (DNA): TGCGCCAGCAGCCAAAACCGCAAGGCCACCTACGAGCAGTACTTC.

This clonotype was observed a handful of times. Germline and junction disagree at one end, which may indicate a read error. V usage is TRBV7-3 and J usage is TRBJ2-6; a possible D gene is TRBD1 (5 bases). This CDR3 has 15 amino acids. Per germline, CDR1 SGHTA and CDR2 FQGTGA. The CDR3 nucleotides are TGTGCCAGCAGCTCTTCAGGGTTTGGGGCCAACATCCTGACTTTC. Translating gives CASSSSGFGANILTF. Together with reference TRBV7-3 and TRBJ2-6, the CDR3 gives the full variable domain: GAGVSQTPSNKVTEKGKYVELRCDPISGHTALYWYRQSLGQGPEFLIYFQGTGAADDSGLPNDRFFAVRPEGSVSTLKIQRTERGDSAVYLCASSSSGFGANILTFGAGSRLTVL.

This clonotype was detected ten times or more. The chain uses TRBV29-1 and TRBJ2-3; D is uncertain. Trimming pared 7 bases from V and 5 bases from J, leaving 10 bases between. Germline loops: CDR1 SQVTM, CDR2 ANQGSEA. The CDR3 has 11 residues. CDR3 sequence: CSAPGVDTQYF. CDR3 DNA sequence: TGCAGCGCTCCCGGCGTAGATACGCAGTATTTT.

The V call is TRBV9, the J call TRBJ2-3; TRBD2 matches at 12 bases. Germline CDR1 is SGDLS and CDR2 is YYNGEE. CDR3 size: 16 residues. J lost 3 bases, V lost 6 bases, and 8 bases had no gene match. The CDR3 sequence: CASNTLLAGGTDTQYF. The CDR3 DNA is TGTGCCAGCAACACCCTACTAGCGGGGGGTACAGATACGCAGTATTTT.

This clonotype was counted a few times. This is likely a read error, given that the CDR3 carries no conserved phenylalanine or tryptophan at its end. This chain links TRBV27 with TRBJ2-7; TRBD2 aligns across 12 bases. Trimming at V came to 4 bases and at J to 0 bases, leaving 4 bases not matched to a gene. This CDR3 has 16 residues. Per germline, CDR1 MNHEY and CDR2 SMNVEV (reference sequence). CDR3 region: CASSSRTSGDSYEQYH. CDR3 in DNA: TGTGCCAGCAGTTCTAGGACTAGCGGGGACTCCTACGAGCAGTACCAC.

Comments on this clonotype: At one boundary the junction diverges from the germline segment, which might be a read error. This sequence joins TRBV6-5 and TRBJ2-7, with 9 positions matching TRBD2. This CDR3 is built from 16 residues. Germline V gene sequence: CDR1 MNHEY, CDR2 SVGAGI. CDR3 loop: CVSSYGLAGPSYEQYF. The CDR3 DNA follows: TGTGTCAGCAGTTACGGGCTAGCGGGGCCGTCCTACGAGCAGTACTTC.

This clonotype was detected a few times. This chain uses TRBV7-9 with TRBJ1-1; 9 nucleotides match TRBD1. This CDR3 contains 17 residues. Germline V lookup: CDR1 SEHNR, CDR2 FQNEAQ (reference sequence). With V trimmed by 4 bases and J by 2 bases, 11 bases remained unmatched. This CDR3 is CASSSPPGQGTNTEAFF. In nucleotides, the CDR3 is TGTGCCAGCAGCTCTCCGCCGGGACAGGGAACCAACACTGAAGCTTTCTTT.

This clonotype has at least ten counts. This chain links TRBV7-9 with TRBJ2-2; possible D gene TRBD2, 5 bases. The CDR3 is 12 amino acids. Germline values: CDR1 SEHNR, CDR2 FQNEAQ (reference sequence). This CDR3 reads CGVDSIAGELFF. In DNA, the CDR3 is TGTGGGGTGGACTCTATCGCCGGGGAGCTGTTTTTT. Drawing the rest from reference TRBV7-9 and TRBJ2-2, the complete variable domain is DTGVSQNPRHKITKRGQNVTFRCDPISEHNRLYWYRQTLGQGPEFLTYFQNEAQLEKSRLLSDRFSAERPKGSFSTLEIQRTEQGDSAMYLCGVDSIAGELFFGEGSRLTVL.

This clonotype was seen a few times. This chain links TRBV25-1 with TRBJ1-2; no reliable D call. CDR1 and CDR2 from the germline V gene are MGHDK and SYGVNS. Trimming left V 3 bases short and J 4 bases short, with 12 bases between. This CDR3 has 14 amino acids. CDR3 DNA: TGTGCCAGCAGTGATAAGGTCTCGAGCTATGGCTACACCTTC. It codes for CASSDKVSSYGYTF.

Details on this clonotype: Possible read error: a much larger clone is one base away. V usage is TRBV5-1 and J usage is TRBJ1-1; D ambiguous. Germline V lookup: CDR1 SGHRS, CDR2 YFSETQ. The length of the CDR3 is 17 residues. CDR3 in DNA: TGCGCCAGCAGCTTGGCGGCGGTGGGAGGGATGAACACTGAAGCTGTCTTT. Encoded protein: CASSLAAVGGMNTEAVF.

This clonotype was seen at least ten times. The CDR3 loop is CASSAPNPGTDTQYF. The DNA of the CDR3 is TGTGCCAGCAGTGCCCCGAATCCGGGCACAGATACGCAGTATTTT. This chain connects TRBV6-5 to TRBJ2-3; unclear D gene. V dropped 5 bases and J dropped 1 base, with 13 bases sitting between them. This CDR3 contains 15 residues. In germline, CDR1 is MNHEY, CDR2 SVGAGI.

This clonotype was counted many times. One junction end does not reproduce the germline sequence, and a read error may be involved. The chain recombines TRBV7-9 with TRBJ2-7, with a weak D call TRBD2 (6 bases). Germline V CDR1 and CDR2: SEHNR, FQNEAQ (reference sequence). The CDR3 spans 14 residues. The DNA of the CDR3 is TGCGCCAGCAGCTTGGCGGGGCAGGGCTACGAGCAGTACTTC. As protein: CASSLAGQGYEQYF.

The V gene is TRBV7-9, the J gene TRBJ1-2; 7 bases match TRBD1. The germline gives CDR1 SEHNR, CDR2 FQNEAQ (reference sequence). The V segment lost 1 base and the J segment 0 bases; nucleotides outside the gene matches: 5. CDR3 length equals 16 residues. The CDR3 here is CASSLDDGQANYGYTF. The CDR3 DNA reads TGTGCCAGCAGCTTAGATGATGGACAGGCTAACTATGGCTACACCTTC.

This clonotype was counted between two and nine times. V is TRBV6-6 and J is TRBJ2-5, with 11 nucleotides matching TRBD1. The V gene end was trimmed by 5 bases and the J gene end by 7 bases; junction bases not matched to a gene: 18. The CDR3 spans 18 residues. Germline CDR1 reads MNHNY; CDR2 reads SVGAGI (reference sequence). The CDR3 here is CASSSQTVDRGRVGTQYF. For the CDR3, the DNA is TGTGCCAGCAGTAGCCAGACTGTGGACAGGGGGCGCGTTGGGACCCAGTACTTC.

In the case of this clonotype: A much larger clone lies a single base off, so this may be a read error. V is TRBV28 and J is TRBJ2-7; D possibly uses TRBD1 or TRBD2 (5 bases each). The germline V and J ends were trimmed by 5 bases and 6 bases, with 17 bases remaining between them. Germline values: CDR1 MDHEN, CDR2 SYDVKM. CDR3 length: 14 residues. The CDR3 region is CASSPRDRYCEQYF. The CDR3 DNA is TGTGCCAGCAGTCCTCGGGACCGGTACTGCGAGCAGTACTTC.